This T cell receptor (beta chain) originates from a study of low-dose radiotherapy and immunotherapy resistance in tumors. This clonotype came up a few times. Primers used for first-strand cDNA, a TRAV- and TRBV-specific set, covered both alpha and beta chains. It was with a constant-region primer and a V-primer adapter that TCRs were amplified over around 18 PCR cycles. In vitro transcription served to amplify the isolated mRNA. MiXCR was run by TCRdb on the reads, yielding one entry per CDR3 protein. The data hold some 57,000 distinct CDR3 sequences, with under 30% observed a single time. Time point of the sample: before trial treatment. Sequencing was performed on PBMCs, taken before treatment. This receptor was obtained from a male donor with prostate cancer.

In DNA form, the CDR3 reads TGCGCCAGCAGCCAAGTGAGCGGGAGGGCGGGGGAGCAGTACTTC. Protein: CASSQVSGRAGEQYF. The chain links TRBV4-3 to TRBJ2-7; 10 bases are shared with TRBD2. Germline V gives CDR1 LGHNA, CDR2 YSLEER. This CDR3 has 15 amino acids. The V and J ends lost 1 base and 7 bases, in that order; junction bases with no gene match: 7.